Below are 8 T cell receptor beta chains sequenced from a single sample in a study of shared clonotypes between healthy human individuals. Sequenced by immunoSEQ multiplex PCR; TCRdb stores in-frame clones only, minus some. Here the sample spans about 1 million clones, around 74% being singletons. The sequencing input was memory CD4+ T cells sorted from blood. Subset reported: CD45RA-negative fraction. The receptors derive from a man aged 18-30 years in good health.

This chain connects TRBV7-9 to TRBJ1-1, with D uncertain. The germline V gene encodes CDR1 SEHNR and CDR2 FQNEAQ (reference sequence). The CDR3 is 16 residues long. Trimming cost V 11 bases and J 5 bases, with 27 bases left between them. Here the CDR3 reads CALTQSLPGSGTEAFF. The DNA of the CDR3 is TGTGCCCTTACGCAAAGCCTGCCCGGGTCGGGGACTGAAGCTTTCTTT. Variable domain in full (rest from reference TRBV7-9 and TRBJ1-1): DTGVSQNPRHKITKRGQNVTFRCDPISEHNRLYWYRQTLGQGPEFLTYFQNEAQLEKSRLLSDRFSAERPKGSFSTLEIQRTEQGDSAMYLCALTQSLPGSGTEAFFGQGTRLTVV.

CDR3 sequence: CASSGSTGTGPRYGYTF. The CDR3 DNA sequence: TGTGCCAGCAGCGGAAGCACCGGGACAGGGCCCCGCTATGGCTACACCTTC. The chain links TRBV2 to TRBJ1-2, with 9 bases lining up with TRBD1. Unmatched junction bases numbered 15, after V lost 6 bases and J lost 4 bases. The CDR3 consists of 17 residues. Germline CDR1 reads SNHLY; CDR2 reads FYNNEI.

The V gene is TRBV19, the J gene TRBJ2-5; 8 nucleotides align to TRBD1. This CDR3 region has 15 residues. Germline assignment: CDR1 LNHDA and CDR2 SQIVND (reference sequence). Germline trimming cut 5 bases from V and 4 bases from J; bases unmatched to any gene: 9. CDR3 bases: TGTGCCAGTAGTTCTATCAGGACAGGGAGAGAGACCCAGTACTTC. As protein: CASSSIRTGRETQYF.

The gene calls are TRBV7-9 and TRBJ2-7; 7 nucleotides align to TRBD1. This CDR3 spans 12 amino acids. The germline V gene has CDR1 SEHNR and CDR2 FQNEAQ (reference sequence). V gave up 3 bases and J gave up 5 bases; unmatched junction bases: 1. The CDR3 sequence: CASSFQGDEQYF. The CDR3 DNA sequence: TGTGCCAGCAGCTTTCAGGGGGACGAGCAGTACTTC.

This chain links TRBV27 with TRBJ2-1; 10 nucleotides line up with TRBD2. The germline CDR1 and CDR2 sequences are MNHEY and SMNVEV (reference sequence). The CDR3 length is 16 residues. V dropped 1 base and J dropped 9; count of bases not matched to a gene: 9. The CDR3 loop is CASSLLWSGRAGEQFF. CDR3 nucleotide sequence: TGTGCCAGCAGTTTATTGTGGAGCGGGAGGGCGGGTGAGCAGTTCTTC.

The chain carries TRBV7-8 and TRBJ2-1, with 9 positions matching TRBD1. This CDR3 is 15 amino acids long. V gave up 5 bases and J gave up 5 bases; unmatched junction bases: 7. In germline, CDR1 is SGHVS, CDR2 FQNEAQ. The CDR3 DNA is TGTGCCAGCAGCCCCACAGGGGGCACCGACAATGAGCAGTTCTTC. This codes for CASSPTGGTDNEQFF.

The V gene is TRBV5-4, the J gene TRBJ1-5, with D hard to call. V was pared by 0 bases and J by 2 bases, with 6 bases between. Per germline, CDR1 SGHNT and CDR2 YYREEE (reference sequence). The CDR3 extends over 14 amino acids. In DNA, the CDR3 is TGTGCCAGCAGCTTGGATGGGGGCAATCAGCCCCAGCATTTT. This gives the protein CASSLDGGNQPQHF.

The chain recombines TRBV5-1 with TRBJ2-1; 10 positions match TRBD2. The CDR3 has 16 residues. With V trimmed by 4 bases and J by 7 bases, 11 bases remained unmatched. CDR1 is SGHRS, CDR2 YFSETQ, per germline. CDR3 amino acids: CASSAITSGKSNEQFF. For the CDR3, the DNA is TGCGCCAGCAGCGCGATAACTAGCGGGAAATCGAATGAGCAGTTCTTC. Full variable domain (rest looked up from reference TRBV5-1 and TRBJ2-1): KAGVTQTPRYLIKTRGQQVTLSCSPISGHRSVSWYQQTPGQGLQFLFEYFSETQRNKGNFPGRFSGRQFSNSRSEMNVSTLELGDSALYLCASSAITSGKSNEQFFGPGTRLTVL.